The 29 T cell receptor beta chains in this list originate from one sample, sequenced in a study of beta chain features in type 1 diabetes. Study-level points and caveats: When Type 1 diabetes patients were examined, their TCRB CDR3s proved moderately but significantly shorter in all four CD4+ subsets.

The whole isolated RNA underwent reverse transcription, so sequencing captured expressed TCRB transcripts. The data were produced by immunoSEQ multiplex PCR, yet TCRdb's version contains in-frame clones alone and is incomplete. The sample includes hundreds of thousands of clones, around an eighth of them seen just once. These TCRs are of unknown antigen specificity. What was sequenced was naive CD4+ T cells from blood. These receptors were obtained from a woman under 30 with type 1 diabetes.

A few counts support this clone. V is TRBV9 and J is TRBJ2-7; D perhaps matches TRBD1 (6 bases). Looked up from germline, CDR1 is SGDLS and CDR2 is YYNGEE. This CDR3 region has 16 residues. Trimming shortened V by 2 bases and J by 6 bases, and 21 bases separated the two germline ends. CDR3 amino acids: CASSVFRDRRGAEQYF. CDR3 DNA: TGTGCCAGCAGCGTGTTCCGCGACAGGCGAGGCGCCGAGCAGTACTTC.

A few counts support this clone. Here the CDR3 reads CASSPSSGTNEQYF. The CDR3 bases are TGTGCCAGCAGCCCCTCTAGCGGCACCAACGAGCAGTACTTC. The V gene is TRBV7-9, the J gene TRBJ2-7; 7 bases line up with TRBD2. The ends lost 5 bases at V and 5 bases at J; junction bases unmatched: 9. The CDR3 runs to 14 residues. Per the germline V gene, CDR1 is SEHNR and CDR2 is FQNEAQ (reference sequence).

With regard to this clone: The same CDR3 is also encoded by other DNA sequences in this sample. This chain joins TRBV2 and TRBJ2-7; no clear D. Germline V lookup: CDR1 SNHLY, CDR2 FYNNEI. Deletions cut 2 bases from V and 4 bases from J, with 3 bases between. This CDR3 contains 11 residues. The CDR3: CASSERYEQYF. The CDR3 DNA reads TGTGCCAGCAGTGAACGTTACGAGCAGTACTTC.

This chain connects TRBV28 to TRBJ2-1, with no clear D. Looked up from germline, CDR1 is MDHEN and CDR2 is SYDVKM. V was shortened by 5 bases and J by 3 bases, with 5 bases between the two germline ends. This CDR3 has 12 amino acids. The CDR3 DNA reads TGTGCCAGCAGTCTAATCTACAATGAGCAGTTCTTC. This codes for CASSLIYNEQFF.

The CDR3 spells CAARGTGSTGELFF. The CDR3 DNA is TGTGCCGCCCGAGGGACAGGGAGCACCGGGGAGCTGTTTTTT. This chain joins TRBV27 and TRBJ2-2, with 9 bases that match TRBD1. Germline V gene data show CDR1 as MNHEY and CDR2 as SMNVEV (reference sequence). V lost 11 bases and J lost 4; bases outside the gene matches: 8. This CDR3 contains 14 residues.

This clone was seen only a few times. The V call is TRBV7-2, the J call TRBJ2-1, with TRBD1 matching 9 bases. J was trimmed by 6 bases and V by 4 bases; bases with no gene match: 1. CDR1 SGHTA and CDR2 FQGNSA come from the germline V gene. This CDR3 is 13 amino acids long. CDR3 amino acids: CASSSGQGNEQFF. CDR3 bases: TGTGCCAGCAGCTCGGGACAGGGCAATGAGCAGTTCTTC.

There are a few counts of this clone. The J gene is TRBJ2-1, the V gene TRBV7-8; D is unclear. V lost 2 bases to trimming and J lost 3 bases, with 17 bases between them. The CDR3 extends over 17 amino acids. The germline V gene has CDR1 SGHVS and CDR2 FQNEAQ. CDR3 in amino acids: CASSLLVGGVIYNEQFF. In nucleotides, the CDR3 is TGTGCCAGCAGCTTACTTGTCGGCGGAGTTATCTACAATGAGCAGTTCTTC.

This clone came up a few times. This chain uses TRBV11-3 with TRBJ2-7; D not certain. CDR1 SGHNT and CDR2 YENEEA come from the germline V gene. V was shortened by 6 bases and J by 5 bases, with 17 bases between the two germline ends. CDR3 length: 14 residues. CDR3 in amino acids: CASRVSYSGDEQYF. DNA for the CDR3: TGTGCCAGCAGGGTTAGTTACAGTGGCGACGAGCAGTACTTC.

The chain combines TRBV18 with TRBJ1-5; 8 nucleotides agree with TRBD1. Germline trimming cut 5 bases from V and 7 bases from J; bases unmatched to any gene: 4. Per the germline V gene, CDR1 is KGHSH and CDR2 is LQKENI. CDR3 length: 13 residues. CDR3 sequence (DNA): TGTGCCAGCTCAACGGACAGGGAACAGCCCCAGCATTTT. It is translated as CASSTDREQPQHF.

There are a few counts of this clone. V usage is TRBV28 and J usage is TRBJ2-1; 10 positions agree with TRBD2. This CDR3 is 15 amino acids long. Germline loops: CDR1 MDHEN, CDR2 SYDVKM. The V and J ends lost 6 bases and 10 bases, in that order; junction bases with no gene match: 12. The CDR3 DNA is TGTGCCAGCAGCCAGGGAACTAGCGGGAAACCGGAGCAGTTCTTC. It codes for CASSQGTSGKPEQFF.

This clone has more than one count but fewer than ten. The V and J genes are TRBV7-2 and TRBJ2-5, with D perhaps matching TRBD2 (5 bases). The V gene's germline CDR1 is SGHTA and CDR2 FQGNSA. The CDR3 spans 15 residues. The V gene lost 1 base and the J gene lost 7 bases, with 16 bases spanning the gap. This CDR3 is CASSLEVWARGTQYF. CDR3 in DNA: TGTGCCAGCAGCTTAGAAGTCTGGGCCCGGGGGACCCAGTACTTC. Looking up the rest from reference TRBV7-2 and TRBJ2-5 gives the full variable domain: GAGVSQSPSNKVTEKGKDVELRCDPISGHTALYWYRQSLGQGLEFLIYFQGNSAPDKSGLPSDRFSAERTGGSVSTLTIQRTQQEDSAVYLCASSLEVWARGTQYFGPGTRLLVL.

This clone came up a few times. The V call is TRBV4-1, the J call TRBJ1-1; tentatively, D is TRBD1 (6 bases). This CDR3 comprises 15 residues. V was pared by 0 bases and J by 4 bases, with 12 bases between. Germline CDR1 is MGHRA and CDR2 is YSYEKL. For the CDR3, the DNA is TGCGCCAGCAGCCAAGATGGAGGCAGGGGCACTGAAGCTTTCTTT. The encoded protein is CASSQDGGRGTEAFF.

The genes are TRBV4-3 and TRBJ2-1; TRBD2 matches at 11 bases. This CDR3 is built from 15 residues. J lost 6 bases, V lost 4 bases, and 5 bases had no gene match. The germline V gene has CDR1 LGHNA and CDR2 YSLEER. The CDR3 here is CASSLTSGVSNEQFF. The CDR3 bases are TGCGCCAGCAGCCTGACTAGCGGGGTAAGCAATGAGCAGTTCTTC.

This clone has just a few counts. The chain couples TRBV7-6 to TRBJ1-1, with D possibly being TRBD1 (5 bases). CDR3 length equals 17 residues. V shed 1 base and J shed 1 base, with 16 bases lying between them. Germline V gene sequence: CDR1 SGHVS, CDR2 FNYEAQ. DNA of the CDR3: TGTGCCAGCAGCTTAGTCGGGGGGATAGGCACGAACACTGAAGCTTTCTTT. Its protein is CASSLVGGIGTNTEAFF.

The CDR3 DNA follows: TGTGCCAGCAGCTTAGAGCGGACCTCCTACAATGAGCAGTTCTTC. Translating gives CASSLERTSYNEQFF. The chain links TRBV7-2 to TRBJ2-1; possible D gene TRBD2, 5 bases. Germline CDR1 and CDR2: SGHTA and FQGNSA. V lost 1 base to trimming and J lost 0 bases, with 7 bases between them. The CDR3 runs 15 residues. The variable domain in full, completed from reference TRBV7-2 and TRBJ2-1, reads GAGVSQSPSNKVTEKGKDVELRCDPISGHTALYWYRQSLGQGLEFLIYFQGNSAPDKSGLPSDRFSAERTGGSVSTLTIQRTQQEDSAVYLCASSLERTSYNEQFFGPGTRLTVL.

This clone showed up just a few times. V is TRBV5-1 and J is TRBJ2-7; TRBD2 matches 13 bases. Germline V gene lookup returns CDR1 SGHRS and CDR2 YFSETQ. J was trimmed by 5 bases and V by 1 base; bases with no gene match: 15. This CDR3 has 19 amino acids. The DNA of the CDR3 is TGCGCCAGCAGCTTGTCGACAGGACTGACTAGCGGGAGGAACCACGAGCAGTACTTC. Translating it yields CASSLSTGLTSGRNHEQYF.

This clone has a handful of counts. The chain recombines TRBV7-2 with TRBJ1-3; 8 bases are shared with TRBD1. With 5 bases clipped from V and 3 bases from J, the junction kept 9 bases outside the gene matches. In germline, CDR1 is SGHTA, CDR2 FQGNSA. The CDR3 runs to 16 residues. DNA for the CDR3: TGTGCCAGCAGCACAGCCGGGACAGGACGTGGAAACACCATATATTTT. Translating gives CASSTAGTGRGNTIYF.

This chain connects TRBV7-2 to TRBJ2-3; D remains ambiguous. The CDR3 is 15 residues long. V was pared by 5 bases and J by 1 base, with 13 bases between. Germline V lookup: CDR1 SGHTA, CDR2 FQGNSA. The CDR3 DNA follows: TGTGCCAGCAGCCATTCGAGCGCTCGCACAGATACGCAGTATTTT. Protein sequence: CASSHSSARTDTQYF.

This clone was picked up a small number of times. The V and J genes are TRBV5-1 and TRBJ2-1; 12 nucleotides match TRBD2. The length of the CDR3 is 15 residues. Germline CDR1 SGHRS, CDR2 YFSETQ. The trim removed 4 bases at V and 3 bases at J, leaving 2 bases unmatched. The CDR3: CASSQTSGGYNEQFF. The CDR3 DNA follows: TGCGCCAGCAGCCAGACTAGCGGGGGCTACAATGAGCAGTTCTTC.

To note about this clone: This sample also contains other DNA sequences that code for the same CDR3. This chain joins TRBV4-3 and TRBJ2-7; D is uncertain. The V gene's germline CDR1 is LGHNA and CDR2 YSLEER. The CDR3 totals 13 residues. The germline V and J ends were trimmed by 0 bases and 3 bases, with 6 bases remaining between them. The CDR3 region is CASSQDRFYEQYF. The DNA for the CDR3 is TGCGCCAGCAGCCAAGACAGGTTCTACGAGCAGTACTTC.

The chain couples TRBV5-1 to TRBJ2-1; D possibly corresponds to TRBD2 (5 bases). The V and J ends lost 2 bases and 1 base respectively, with 10 bases between them. This CDR3 contains 15 residues. Germline assignment: CDR1 SGHRS and CDR2 YFSETQ. CDR3 sequence reads: CASSFLSGSYNEQFF. The CDR3 DNA is TGCGCCAGCAGCTTCCTCAGCGGTTCCTACAATGAGCAGTTCTTC.

This CDR3 reads CASNGFGQGWNEQFF. The CDR3 bases are TGTGCCAGTAATGGTTTCGGGCAGGGTTGGAATGAGCAGTTCTTC. The J gene is TRBJ2-1, the V gene TRBV19; D perhaps matches TRBD1 (5 bases). The V gene lost 7 bases and the J gene lost 7 bases, with 20 bases spanning the gap. Germline CDR1 LNHDA, CDR2 SQIVND (reference sequence). The CDR3 is made up of 15 amino acids.

This clone was observed a few times. The chain couples TRBV7-2 to TRBJ2-7, with 9 bases that match TRBD1. The CDR3 has 15 amino acids. The V gene's germline CDR1 is SGHTA and CDR2 FQGNSA. The J segment lost 2 bases and the V segment lost 1 base, leaving 3 bases of the junction unmatched. CDR3 residues: CASSLDRTGAYEQYF. CDR3 bases: TGTGCCAGCAGCTTAGATAGGACAGGGGCCTACGAGCAGTACTTC.

This sequence joins TRBV7-2 and TRBJ2-5; TRBD2 matches 8 bases. V shed 7 bases, J shed 2 bases, and the junction held 12 bases outside the gene matches. The germline V gene encodes CDR1 SGHTA and CDR2 FQGNSA. The CDR3 is 16 residues long. The CDR3 bases are TGTGCCAGCAACCTCCCCGGGGGGGGTAAACAAGAGACCCAGTACTTC. It codes for CASNLPGGGKQETQYF.

This clone was detected a few times. This chain connects TRBV2 to TRBJ2-4; D perhaps matches TRBD1 (5 bases). CDR3 size: 12 residues. The V end lost 6 bases, the J end lost 8 bases, and 11 bases lay between the germline ends. Per the germline V gene, CDR1 is SNHLY and CDR2 is FYNNEI. This chain's CDR3 is CASRPDRDIQYF. The CDR3, as DNA: TGTGCCAGCAGGCCCGACAGAGACATTCAGTACTTC.

This clone was observed a handful of times. V usage is TRBV7-2 and J usage is TRBJ2-5, with a weak D call TRBD1 (6 bases). V dropped 1 base and J dropped 4 bases, with 10 bases sitting between them. Germline V gene lookup returns CDR1 SGHTA and CDR2 FQGNSA. CDR3 length equals 14 residues. The CDR3 is CASSLDTGLETQYF. CDR3 bases: TGTGCCAGCAGCTTAGATACAGGGTTAGAGACCCAGTACTTC. The variable domain in full, with the rest retrieved from reference TRBV7-2 and TRBJ2-5, is GAGVSQSPSNKVTEKGKDVELRCDPISGHTALYWYRQSLGQGLEFLIYFQGNSAPDKSGLPSDRFSAERTGGSVSTLTIQRTQQEDSAVYLCASSLDTGLETQYFGPGTRLLVL.

This clone occurred a few times. This chain connects TRBV9 to TRBJ2-3; the D gene is possibly TRBD2 (5 bases). Germline lookup yields CDR1 SGDLS and CDR2 YYNGEE. This CDR3 has 16 amino acids. V gave up 3 bases and J gave up 2 bases, with 16 bases separating them. The CDR3: CASSDGERRYTDTQYF. The CDR3 nucleotides read TGTGCCAGCAGCGACGGGGAACGACGGTACACAGATACGCAGTATTTT.

This clone has more than one count but fewer than ten. The chain uses TRBV5-4 and TRBJ2-1; 8 bases are shared with TRBD2. J gave up 4 bases and V 4 bases, and 7 bases lay outside the gene matches. Germline V lookup: CDR1 SGHNT, CDR2 YYREEE (reference sequence). CDR3 length: 15 amino acids. The CDR3 sequence is CASSLGGRPYNEQFF. The CDR3 nucleotides read TGTGCCAGCAGCCTAGGCGGGAGGCCTTACAATGAGCAGTTCTTC.

The chain employs TRBV5-1 and TRBJ1-1; TRBD1 agrees at 7 bases. Germline lookup yields CDR1 SGHRS and CDR2 YFSETQ. The CDR3 spans 14 residues. V trimming: 2 bases; J trimming: 2 bases; junction bases outside the gene matches: 3. CDR3 sequence (DNA): TGCGCCAGCAGCTTACAGGGGATTAACACTGAAGCTTTCTTT. Protein product: CASSLQGINTEAFF.